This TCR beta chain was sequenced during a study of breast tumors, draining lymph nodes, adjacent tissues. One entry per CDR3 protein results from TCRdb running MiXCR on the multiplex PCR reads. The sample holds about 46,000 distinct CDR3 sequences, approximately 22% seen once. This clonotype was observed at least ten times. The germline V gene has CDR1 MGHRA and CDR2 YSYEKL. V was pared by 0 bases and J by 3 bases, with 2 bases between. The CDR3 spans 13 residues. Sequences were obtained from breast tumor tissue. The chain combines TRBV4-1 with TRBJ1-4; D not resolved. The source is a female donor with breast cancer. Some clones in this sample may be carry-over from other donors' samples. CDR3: CASSQDPNEKLFF. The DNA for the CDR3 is TGCGCCAGCAGCCAAGATCCTAATGAAAAACTGTTTTTT.